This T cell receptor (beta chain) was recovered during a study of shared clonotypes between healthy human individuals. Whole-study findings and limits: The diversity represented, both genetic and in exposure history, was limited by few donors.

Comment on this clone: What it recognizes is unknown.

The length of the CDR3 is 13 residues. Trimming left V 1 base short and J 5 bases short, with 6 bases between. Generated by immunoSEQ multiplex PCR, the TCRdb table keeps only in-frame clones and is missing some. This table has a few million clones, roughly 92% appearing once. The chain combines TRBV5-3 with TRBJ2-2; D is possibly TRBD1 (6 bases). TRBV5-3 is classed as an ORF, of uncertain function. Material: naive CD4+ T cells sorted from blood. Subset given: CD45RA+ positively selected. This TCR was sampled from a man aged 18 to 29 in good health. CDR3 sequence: CARSLTGTGELFF. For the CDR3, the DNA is TGTGCCAGAAGCTTGACAGGGACCGGGGAGCTGTTTTTT.